The rows below give T cell receptor beta chains drawn from one sample of a study of blood T cells in healthy people across ages. TCRdb recomputed calls from the 5' RACE reads with MiXCR, one row per CDR3 protein. The data show around 2 million distinct CDR3 sequences, 30% to 40% seen once. What was sequenced was blood. These receptors all come from a human donor in good health. The CDR3 runs from the conserved cysteine through the conserved F or W. Fields, in order: CDR3 DNA, CDR3 protein, clone size, D gene, J gene, V gene. A D gene is named only where the DNA matches it firmly. Not every row has a clone size; where given, it reads once, few, many or a size class.

CDR3 DNA: TGTGCCAGCTACAGTAGCACAGATACGCAGTATTTT
CDR3 protein: CASYSSTDTQYF
clone size: NA
D gene: NA
J gene: TRBJ2-3
V gene: TRBV6-4

CDR3 DNA: TGCACCAGCAGCCAACCCGGGGGCGGCTATGGCTACACCTTC
CDR3 protein: CTSSQPGGGYGYTF
clone size: once
D gene: NA
J gene: TRBJ1-2
V gene: TRBV4-1

CDR3 DNA: TGCAGTGCTAGCGGGCAGAGCTCCCACGAGCAGTACTTC
CDR3 protein: CSASGQSSHEQYF
clone size: few
D gene: NA
J gene: TRBJ2-7
V gene: TRBV20-1

CDR3 DNA: TGTGCCAGCAGTTTAGCTCAGGGGGGTAATCAGCCCCAGCATTTT
CDR3 protein: CASSLAQGGNQPQHF
clone size: NA
D gene: TRBD1
J gene: TRBJ1-5
V gene: TRBV12-3/TRBV12-4

CDR3 DNA: TGTGCCAGCGCCCGTAGCGGGGGTGGCTACAATGAGCAGTTCTTC
CDR3 protein: CASARSGGGYNEQFF
clone size: NA
D gene: TRBD2
J gene: TRBJ2-1
V gene: TRBV9

CDR3 DNA: TGCGCCAGCAGTTGGGACAACCATTCACCCCTCCACTTT
CDR3 protein: CASSWDNHSPLHF
clone size: NA
D gene: NA
J gene: TRBJ1-6
V gene: TRBV5-1

CDR3 DNA: TGCAGCGTTGATTATGGGATGAACACTGAAGCTTTCTTT
CDR3 protein: CSVDYGMNTEAFF
clone size: few
D gene: NA
J gene: TRBJ1-1
V gene: TRBV29-1

CDR3 DNA: TGTGCCAGCACACAGCCCTCCTACAATGAGCAGTTCTTC
CDR3 protein: CASTQPSYNEQFF
clone size: NA
D gene: NA
J gene: TRBJ2-1
V gene: TRBV28

CDR3 DNA: TGCGCCAGCAGCCAAGAACCGGGTCTGAACACTGAAGCTTTCTTT
CDR3 protein: CASSQEPGLNTEAFF
clone size: NA
D gene: NA
J gene: TRBJ1-1
V gene: TRBV4-1

CDR3 DNA: TGTGCCATCAGTGAGTCGAAAGATTTCGATGAGCAGTTCTTC
CDR3 protein: CAISESKDFDEQFF
clone size: few
D gene: NA
J gene: TRBJ2-1
V gene: TRBV10-3

CDR3 DNA: TGCAGCGTTGAAGGCGGGGTCCCGGGACCGACTAGCACAGATACGCAGTATTTT
CDR3 protein: CSVEGGVPGPTSTDTQYF
clone size: NA
D gene: NA
J gene: TRBJ2-3
V gene: TRBV29-1

CDR3 DNA: TGTGCCACCAGCAGAGATATGGGGAACAATCAGCCCCAGCATTTT
CDR3 protein: CATSRDMGNNQPQHF
clone size: NA
D gene: NA
J gene: TRBJ1-5
V gene: TRBV15

CDR3 DNA: TGTGCCAGCGGCGGGACAAGGGTTGGCGAGACCCAGTACTTC
CDR3 protein: CASGGTRVGETQYF
clone size: few
D gene: NA
J gene: TRBJ2-5
V gene: TRBV12-3/TRBV12-4

CDR3 DNA: TGTGCCAGCAGCTTAAGCCCGCCGGGGGAGACCCAGTACTTC
CDR3 protein: CASSLSPPGETQYF
clone size: NA
D gene: NA
J gene: TRBJ2-5
V gene: TRBV7-3

CDR3 DNA: TGTGCCAGCAGCCAGCCGGACAGGGACCAGCCCCAGCATTTT
CDR3 protein: CASSQPDRDQPQHF
clone size: NA
D gene: TRBD1
J gene: TRBJ1-5
V gene: TRBV7-2

CDR3 DNA: TGCAGTGCTAGATTACTCTTACACTATGGCTACACCTTC
CDR3 protein: CSARLLLHYGYTF
clone size: NA
D gene: NA
J gene: TRBJ1-2
V gene: TRBV20-1

CDR3 DNA: TGTGCCAGCAGTGCAGAGGGACTAGCGGGGCACAATGAGCAGTTCTTC
CDR3 protein: CASSAEGLAGHNEQFF
clone size: NA
D gene: TRBD2
J gene: TRBJ2-1
V gene: TRBV2

CDR3 DNA: TGTGCCACTTCACCGGGACAGGACACAGATACGCAGTATTTT
CDR3 protein: CATSPGQDTDTQYF
clone size: NA
D gene: TRBD1
J gene: TRBJ2-3
V gene: TRBV15

CDR3 DNA: TGTGCCACCAGCAGAGATCTGGCGGGGGGGCGCGAGCAGTACTTC
CDR3 protein: CATSRDLAGGREQYF
clone size: NA
D gene: TRBD2
J gene: TRBJ2-7
V gene: TRBV15

CDR3 DNA: TGTGCCAGCAGTAGGCCAGGGGATCAGCCCCAGCATTTT
CDR3 protein: CASSRPGDQPQHF
clone size: few
D gene: NA
J gene: TRBJ1-5
V gene: TRBV28

CDR3 DNA: TGTGCCAGCAGTACCAGGACAGGGCCCCCCTACGAGCAGTACTTC
CDR3 protein: CASSTRTGPPYEQYF
clone size: NA
D gene: TRBD1
J gene: TRBJ2-7
V gene: TRBV28

CDR3 DNA: TGCGCCAGCAGCCCGGGACGGTATCAAGAGACCCAGTACTTC
CDR3 protein: CASSPGRYQETQYF
clone size: many
D gene: NA
J gene: TRBJ2-5
V gene: TRBV5-1

CDR3 DNA: TGTGCCAGCAGCCTGACTAGCGGGGGGGCATCAGTCAACGAGCAGTACTTC
CDR3 protein: CASSLTSGGASVNEQYF
clone size: few
D gene: TRBD2
J gene: TRBJ2-7
V gene: TRBV7-2

CDR3 DNA: TGTGCCAGCAGCTTGGACAGGGTATCCCCCCTGGGCGGCTACACCTTC
CDR3 protein: CASSLDRVSPLGGYTF
clone size: NA
D gene: TRBD1
J gene: TRBJ1-2
V gene: TRBV7-3

CDR3 DNA: TGTGCCAGCAGCTTTTCCGGGACAGCCGTCCACGAGCAGTACTTC
CDR3 protein: CASSFSGTAVHEQYF
clone size: few
D gene: TRBD1
J gene: TRBJ2-7
V gene: TRBV7-2

CDR3 DNA: TGTGCCAGCACTCGGGACAGCTACACCGGGGAGCTGTTTTTT
CDR3 protein: CASTRDSYTGELFF
clone size: NA
D gene: TRBD1
J gene: TRBJ2-2
V gene: TRBV6-6

CDR3 DNA: TGTGCCAGCAGCCTGGGGGGGCCCGCTCTTATAAATGAGCAGTTCTTC
CDR3 protein: CASSLGGPALINEQFF
clone size: NA
D gene: NA
J gene: TRBJ2-1
V gene: TRBV7-3

CDR3 DNA: TGTGCCAGCAGCTTAGTTGGACGCCATCAGCCCCAGCATTTT
CDR3 protein: CASSLVGRHQPQHF
clone size: few
D gene: NA
J gene: TRBJ1-5
V gene: TRBV7-2

CDR3 DNA: TGTGCCAGCAGCCAGACTAGCGGTACAGATACGCAGTATTTT
CDR3 protein: CASSQTSGTDTQYF
clone size: NA
D gene: TRBD2
J gene: TRBJ2-3
V gene: TRBV3-1

CDR3 DNA: TGTGCCACCCGGGGGTCTAGCGTGGGCACAGATACGCAGTATTTT
CDR3 protein: CATRGSSVGTDTQYF
clone size: few
D gene: NA
J gene: TRBJ2-3
V gene: TRBV24-1

CDR3 DNA: TGTGCCAGCAGCCCGACAGGGTTGTTGTCTTTCTTT
CDR3 protein: CASSPTGLLSFF
clone size: NA
D gene: TRBD1
J gene: TRBJ1-1
V gene: TRBV4-2

CDR3 DNA: TGTGCCATCTCCCTAAGCACAGATACGCAGTATTTT
CDR3 protein: CAISLSTDTQYF
clone size: NA
D gene: NA
J gene: TRBJ2-3
V gene: TRBV25-1

CDR3 DNA: TGCAGCGTTGCCCCAACCGGGACAGGGTCCTACGAGCAGTACTTC
CDR3 protein: CSVAPTGTGSYEQYF
clone size: NA
D gene: TRBD1
J gene: TRBJ2-7
V gene: TRBV29-1

CDR3 DNA: TGCGCCAGCAGCTTCGGGACCGCGAACACCGGGGAGCTGTTTTTT
CDR3 protein: CASSFGTANTGELFF
clone size: NA
D gene: NA
J gene: TRBJ2-2
V gene: TRBV5-1

CDR3 DNA: TGTGCCAGCAGACGGGGGGGGGTTGGGACCCAGTACTTC
CDR3 protein: CASRRGGVGTQYF
clone size: few
D gene: TRBD2
J gene: TRBJ2-5
V gene: TRBV12-3/TRBV12-4

CDR3 DNA: TGCGCCAGCAGCCAAGAGGTGTTGGCAGGGGGCATATCGGGCTACACCTTC
CDR3 protein: CASSQEVLAGGISGYTF
clone size: NA
D gene: TRBD1
J gene: TRBJ1-2
V gene: TRBV4-3

CDR3 DNA: TGTGCCAGCAGCTTAGGGCTCATGGGTCGGGAACAAGAGGCCCAGTACTTC
CDR3 protein: CASSLGLMGREQEAQYF
clone size: NA
D gene: NA
J gene: TRBJ2-5
V gene: TRBV7-3

CDR3 DNA: TGCAGTGCCTTTAACCGGTGGGAGCAGTACTTC
CDR3 protein: CSAFNRWEQYF
clone size: few
D gene: NA
J gene: TRBJ2-5
V gene: TRBV20-1

CDR3 DNA: TGCAGCGCGAAATCAAGCTACGAGCAGTACTTC
CDR3 protein: CSAKSSYEQYF
clone size: NA
D gene: NA
J gene: TRBJ2-7
V gene: TRBV29-1

CDR3 DNA: TGTGCCAGCAGCTTTTGGTCAGGGACGGGAGGGGAGCAGTTCTTC
CDR3 protein: CASSFWSGTGGEQFF
clone size: NA
D gene: TRBD2
J gene: TRBJ2-1
V gene: TRBV7-6